This paragraph reports one T cell receptor beta chain. The data stem from a study of cytomegalovirus exposure and HLA in healthy donors. The overall study: The Caucasian-associated ancestry cluster contained 75% to 85% of the roughly 400 genotyped donors.

V was clipped by 3 bases and J by 4 bases, with 8 bases between them. There are 14 residues in the CDR3. Germline V gives CDR1 SGDLS, CDR2 YYNGEE. Donors were ostensibly healthy at sampling, although undocumented immune exposures were probable. Researchers ran the PCR with 60 Vbeta and 13 Jbeta primers. Here immunoSEQ multiplex PCR was the method, and the copy in TCRdb shows in-frame clones only, minus some. The repertoire holds some 100,000 clones, with 84% as singletons. The chain joins TRBV9 to TRBJ1-6; D might be TRBD1 (5 bases). The sequencing input was PBMCs. This sequence was found in a man aged 18 to 30 in good health and CMV-seronegative. In DNA form, the CDR3 reads TGTGCCAGCAGCGACGGGACTTATAATTCACCCCTCCACTTT. It is translated as CASSDGTYNSPLHF. The full variable domain, its missing parts supplied by reference TRBV9 and TRBJ1-6, is DSGVTQTPKHLITATGQRVTLRCSPRSGDLSVYWYQQSLDQGLQFLIQYYNGEERAKGNILERFSAQQFPDLHSELNLSSLELGDSALYFCASSDGTYNSPLHFGNGTRLTVT.